Shown below are 5 T cell receptor beta chains from a single sample sequenced in a study of T-cell reconstitution after alpha-beta-depleted transplantation in children (dated by TCRdb to about 2016). The sample's time point, from its label and the paper: day 60 (about 2 months) after transplantation. The treatment or condition label here, explained by the study, means: allogeneic hematopoietic cell transplantation with graft depleted of TCRalphabeta T cells and CD19 B cells. Library generation was performed with PCR. Sequencing was carried out with an Illumina HiSeq 2500. Molecular barcoding was employed in the preparation of TCR libraries, with unique molecular identifiers being used to normalize TCRbeta repertoire quantification. TCRdb reprocessed the public reads (quality trimming at Q25 with fastp, clone calling with MiXCR) and kept in-frame beta chains. Identical CDR3 protein sequences are pooled into one entry, listed with their most common genes and DNA. For this sample the table gives approximately 9,400 distinct CDR3 sequences, of which roughly 15% were detected only once. The ten largest clones take up 88% of the sample.

Sequencing was performed on PBMCs, mostly from graft donor cells, taken 60 days after TCRalphabeta/CD19-depleted stem cell transplant. Receptors originate from a girl less than two years old who had a stem cell transplant for combined immunodeficiency, so the T cells may come from the graft donor.

The chain couples TRBV6-2 or TRBV6-3 to TRBJ2-1; D is perhaps TRBD2 (7 bases). With 3 bases removed from V and 0 bases from J, the gap between germline ends came to 12 bases. This CDR3 is 16 amino acids long. Per the germline V gene, CDR1 is MNHEY and CDR2 is SVGEGT. CDR3 bases: TGTGCCAGCAGTTATCGGGCGGGGGCCTCCTACAATGAGCAGTTCTTC. Translating it yields CASSYRAGASYNEQFF.

This clonotype was seen more than once but under ten times. The rearrangement links TRBV19 to TRBJ2-3; possibly TRBD2 for D (6 bases). V was shortened by 5 bases and J by 10 bases, with 13 bases between the two germline ends. Germline V gene sequence: CDR1 LNHDA, CDR2 SQIVND (reference sequence). CDR3 size: 12 residues. The CDR3 DNA reads TGTGCCAGTAGTTCATACAGGAGGGCGCAGTATTTT. It specifies CASSSYRRAQYF.

This clonotype has at least ten counts. The rearrangement joins TRBV7-3 to TRBJ2-7; 10 positions agree with TRBD2. The CDR3 has 14 amino acids. Germline V gives CDR1 SGHTA, CDR2 FQGTGA. The J segment lost 6 bases and the V segment lost 5 bases, leaving 7 bases of the junction unmatched. The DNA of the CDR3 is TGTGCCAGCAGCCCAAGCGGGGGGGCTAGCGAGCAGTACTTC. It yields the protein CASSPSGGASEQYF. Variable domain in full (rest from reference TRBV7-3 and TRBJ2-7): GAGVSQTPSNKVTEKGKYVELRCDPISGHTALYWYRQSLGQGPEFLIYFQGTGAADDSGLPNDRFFAVRPEGSVSTLKIQRTERGDSAVYLCASSPSGGASEQYFGPGTRLTVT.

This rearrangement joins TRBV20-1 to TRBJ1-3, with D possibly being TRBD1 (6 bases). Trimming pared 7 bases from V and 2 bases from J, leaving 12 bases between. Germline values: CDR1 DFQATT, CDR2 SNEGSKA (reference sequence). CDR3 size: 13 residues. CDR3 sequence (DNA): TGCAGTGTTATGTCAGGGGCTGGAAACACCATATATTTT. Its protein product is CSVMSGAGNTIYF.

This clonotype is labeled as medium-sized (0.01 to 0.1%). The V call is TRBV20-1, the J call TRBJ2-3; D is possibly TRBD2 (6 bases). The germline V gene has CDR1 DFQATT and CDR2 SNEGSKA (reference sequence). V was trimmed by 6 bases and J by 4 bases, leaving 20 bases between them. The CDR3 loop spans 15 amino acids. In nucleotides, the CDR3 is TGCAGTGCGCCCGTAGGGGCGGGGTCTCCAGATACGCAGTATTTT. This codes for CSAPVGAGSPDTQYF.